This T cell receptor beta chain comes out of a study of identical twins. Each CDR3 protein gets one entry after TCRdb re-called the 5' RACE reads with MiXCR. The sample lists under 300,000 distinct CDR3 sequences; about 13% were seen once. The V and J ends lost 6 bases and 0 bases respectively, with 9 bases between them. This CDR3 has 14 amino acids. CDR1 and CDR2 from the germline V gene are MNHEY and SVGEGT. This sample was shared with a second study, whose subject was yellow fever vaccine responses in identical twins.

Specimen: memory (CD45RO+) T cells sorted from blood. This receptor was obtained from a woman younger than 30 in good health. V gene TRBV6-2 or TRBV6-3 combines with J gene TRBJ1-3; D is ambiguous. The CDR3 nucleotides read TGTGCCAGCAGCAACAGCGGCTCTGGAAACACCATATATTTT. As protein: CASSNSGSGNTIYF.